This T cell receptor beta chain was sequenced during a study of CXCR3-negative and CXCR3-positive naive CD8 T cells. Germline V lookup: CDR1 MDHEN, CDR2 SYDVKM. CDR3 length: 14 residues. A note on this clonotype: Its antigen remains unknown.

Study-level results: Naive CXCR3-negative cells resembled naive CXCR3-positive cells in TRBV-TRBJ usage; memory cells differed. When CXCR3-positive naive cells were set against CXCR3-negative naive cells, the former had more hydrophobic TRB CDR3s.

Libraries of TRB cDNA were made by 5' RACE and carried UMIs. TCRdb reworked the 5' RACE reads into one entry per CDR3 protein, no DNA. This listing includes about 150,000 distinct CDR3 sequences. Sequencing used naive CXCR3+ CD8+ T cells from blood. Documented subset: CD45RO-CCR7+CD27+CD95- naive CD8+ T cells expressing CXCR3 (TNR3+). This receptor was identified in a human donor in good health. Some clones in this sample may be carry-over from other donors' samples. The chain employs TRBV28 and TRBJ2-7; the TRBD1 assignment by TCRdb is unverifiable without DNA. The chain's CDR3 is CASSPRGGYYEQYF. The entire variable domain, with the rest obtained from reference TRBV28 and TRBJ2-7, is as follows: DVKVTQSSRYLVKRTGEKVFLECVQDMDHENMFWYRQDPGLGLRLIYFSYDVKMKEKGDIPEGYSVSREKKERFSLILESASTNQTSMYLCASSPRGGYYEQYFGPGTRLTVT.